This T cell receptor (beta chain) originates from a study of shared clonotypes between healthy human individuals. As regards this clone: Antigen specificity is unknown.

Germline lookup yields CDR1 SNHLY and CDR2 FYNNEI. V gave up 5 bases and J gave up 4 bases, with 12 bases separating them. This CDR3 spans 14 amino acids. Produced via immunoSEQ multiplex PCR; TCRdb's table is partial and in-frame only. The sample yields over 2 million clones, roughly 96% seen once. General study results and limits: Enrolling few donors narrowed the genetic and exposure-history diversity that was represented.

The sample taken for sequencing was naive CD4+ T cells sorted from blood. Indicated subset: CD45RA+ positively selected. The chain joins TRBV2 to TRBJ1-5, with D tentatively TRBD1 (6 bases). This TCR came from a man younger than 30 in good health. CDR3 in amino acids: CASSPGQFNQPQHF. In DNA form, the CDR3 reads TGTGCCAGCAGTCCAGGACAGTTTAATCAGCCCCAGCATTTT. Full variable domain (outside the CDR3, taken from reference TRBV2 and TRBJ1-5): EPEVTQTPSHQVTQMGQEVILRCVPISNHLYFYWYRQILGQKVEFLVSFYNNEISEKSEIFDDQFSVERPDGSNFTLKIRSTKLEDSAMYFCASSPGQFNQPQHFGDGTRLSIL.